The present TCR beta chain was sequenced within a study of vaccination and CD4 T cells after COVID-19. Study at large: Post-COVID specimens were obtained a median about 100 days after diagnosis (range 35 to 161).

This clonotype has a handful of counts. Its antigen is unidentified. Its ends do not fully match the called genes, so a read error is possible. The germline V gene encodes CDR1 LNHDA and CDR2 SQIVND (reference sequence). This CDR3 spans 13 amino acids. Sequenced with the Oncomine TCR Beta short-read assay was DNA taken from cultured CD4+ T cells. The source of extracted genomic DNA was cultured CD4+ T cells. TCRdb reanalysed the PCR reads using MiXCR and keeps one entry per CDR3 protein. The data contain over 15,000 distinct CDR3 sequences, roughly 46% of them singletons. As for treatment: approximately 11-day PBMC culture with coronavirus spike peptide pools or control peptides (ViraFEST assay). ViraFEST used peptide pools to expand antigen-specific T cells before TCR sequencing. Alongside approximately 10 IU/ml IL-2 and roughly 10 ug/ml peptide pools, PBMCs were cultured at some 2 million per well.

The rearrangement joins TRBV19 to TRBJ1-1; D is uncertain. The origin of this receptor is a human donor who had recovered from COVID-19. Sequencing was performed on CD4+ T cells from blood, cultured in vitro, taken before SARS-CoV-2 vaccination. The CDR3 protein is CASSELRGTEAFF. CDR3 coding DNA: TGTGCCAGTAGTGAGTTGAGAGGTACTGAGGCTTTCTTT.